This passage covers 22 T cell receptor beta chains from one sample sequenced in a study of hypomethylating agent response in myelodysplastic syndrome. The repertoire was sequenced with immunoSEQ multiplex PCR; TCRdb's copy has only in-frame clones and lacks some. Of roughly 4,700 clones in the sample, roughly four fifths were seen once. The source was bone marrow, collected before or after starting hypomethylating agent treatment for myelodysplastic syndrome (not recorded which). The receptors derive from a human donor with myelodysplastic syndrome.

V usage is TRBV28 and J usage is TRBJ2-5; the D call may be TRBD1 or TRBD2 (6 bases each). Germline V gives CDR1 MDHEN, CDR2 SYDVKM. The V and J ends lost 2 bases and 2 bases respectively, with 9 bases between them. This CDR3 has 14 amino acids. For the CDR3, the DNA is TGTGCCAGCAGTTTAGGGGGGCAGCAAGAGACCCAGTACTTC. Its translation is CASSLGGQQETQYF.

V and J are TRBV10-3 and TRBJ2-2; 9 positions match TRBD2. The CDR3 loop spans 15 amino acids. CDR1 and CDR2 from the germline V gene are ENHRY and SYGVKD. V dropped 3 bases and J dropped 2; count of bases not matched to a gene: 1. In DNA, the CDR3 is TGTGCCATCAGTGAAGCGGGAGGAAACACCGGGGAGCTGTTTTTT. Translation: CAISEAGGNTGELFF.

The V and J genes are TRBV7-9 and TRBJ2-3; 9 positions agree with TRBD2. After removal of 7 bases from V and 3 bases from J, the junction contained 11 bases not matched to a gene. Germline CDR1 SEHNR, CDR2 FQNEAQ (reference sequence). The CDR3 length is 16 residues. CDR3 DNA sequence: TGTGCCAGCAATCAGGGTGGTAGCGGGAGTACAGATACGCAGTATTTT. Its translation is CASNQGGSGSTDTQYF.

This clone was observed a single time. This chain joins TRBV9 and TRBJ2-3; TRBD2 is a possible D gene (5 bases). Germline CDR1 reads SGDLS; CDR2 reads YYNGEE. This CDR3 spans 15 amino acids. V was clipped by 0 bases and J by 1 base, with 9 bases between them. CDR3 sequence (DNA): TGTGCCAGCAGCGTAGAATTGCGGGGCACAGATACGCAGTATTTT. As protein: CASSVELRGTDTQYF.

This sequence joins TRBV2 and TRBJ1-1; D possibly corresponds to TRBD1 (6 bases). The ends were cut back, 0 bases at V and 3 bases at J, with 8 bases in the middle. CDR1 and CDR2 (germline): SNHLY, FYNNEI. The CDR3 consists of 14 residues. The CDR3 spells CASSEARGDTEAFF. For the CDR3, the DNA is TGTGCCAGCAGTGAAGCGAGGGGGGACACTGAAGCTTTCTTT.

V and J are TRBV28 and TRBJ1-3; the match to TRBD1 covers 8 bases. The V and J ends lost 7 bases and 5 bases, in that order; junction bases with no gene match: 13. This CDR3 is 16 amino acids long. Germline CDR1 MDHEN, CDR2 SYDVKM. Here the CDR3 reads CASTTTGTGRRNTIYF. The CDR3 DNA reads TGTGCCAGCACTACTACCGGGACAGGAAGGCGAAACACCATATATTTT.

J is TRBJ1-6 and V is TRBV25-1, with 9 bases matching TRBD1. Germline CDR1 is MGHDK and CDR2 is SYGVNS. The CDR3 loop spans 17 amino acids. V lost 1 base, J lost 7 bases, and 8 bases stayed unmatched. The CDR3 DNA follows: TGTGCCAGCAGTGAATCCACAGGGGGCGCGTTCAATTCACCCCTCCACTTT. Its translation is CASSESTGGAFNSPLHF.

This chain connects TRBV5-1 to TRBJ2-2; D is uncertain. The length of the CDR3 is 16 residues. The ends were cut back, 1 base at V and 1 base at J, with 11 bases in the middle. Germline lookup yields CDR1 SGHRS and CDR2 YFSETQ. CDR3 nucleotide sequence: TGCGCCAGCAGCTTGCTGGCTAAGCGGAACACCGGGGAGCTGTTTTTT. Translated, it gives CASSLLAKRNTGELFF.

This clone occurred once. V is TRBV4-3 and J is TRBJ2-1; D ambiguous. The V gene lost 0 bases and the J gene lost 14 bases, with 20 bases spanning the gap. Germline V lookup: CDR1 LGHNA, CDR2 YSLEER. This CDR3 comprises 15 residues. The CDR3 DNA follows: TGCGCCAGCAGCCAAGATCGGAGCACTAAAACGGAGAAGTTCTTC. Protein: CASSQDRSTKTEKFF.

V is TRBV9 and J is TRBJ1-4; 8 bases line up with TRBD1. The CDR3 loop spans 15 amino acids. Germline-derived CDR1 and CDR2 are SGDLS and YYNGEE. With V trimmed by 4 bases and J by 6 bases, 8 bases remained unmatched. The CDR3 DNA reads TGTGCCAGCAGCTCCTCAGGGGGCGCTTATGAAAAACTGTTTTTT. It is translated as CASSSSGGAYEKLFF.

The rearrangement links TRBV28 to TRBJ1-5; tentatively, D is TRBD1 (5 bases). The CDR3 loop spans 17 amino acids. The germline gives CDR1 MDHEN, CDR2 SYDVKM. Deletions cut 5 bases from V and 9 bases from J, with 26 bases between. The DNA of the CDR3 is TGTGCCAGCAGTCCGCCCAGGCGGGGCACATCAGCGGGGCCCCAGCATTTT. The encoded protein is CASSPPRRGTSAGPQHF. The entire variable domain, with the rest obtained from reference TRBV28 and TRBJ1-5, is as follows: DVKVTQSSRYLVKRTGEKVFLECVQDMDHENMFWYRQDPGLGLRLIYFSYDVKMKEKGDIPEGYSVSREKKERFSLILESASTNQTSMYLCASSPPRRGTSAGPQHFGDGTRLSIL.

CDR3 bases: TGTGCCAGCAGCCCCACAGGGGGGCGTGGGGGCAATCAGCCCCAGCATTTT. Translation gives CASSPTGGRGGNQPQHF. The chain couples TRBV28 to TRBJ1-5; 8 bases align to TRBD1. The CDR3 loop spans 17 amino acids. The germline V gene has CDR1 MDHEN and CDR2 SYDVKM. V shed 6 bases, J shed 2 bases, and the junction held 12 bases outside the gene matches.

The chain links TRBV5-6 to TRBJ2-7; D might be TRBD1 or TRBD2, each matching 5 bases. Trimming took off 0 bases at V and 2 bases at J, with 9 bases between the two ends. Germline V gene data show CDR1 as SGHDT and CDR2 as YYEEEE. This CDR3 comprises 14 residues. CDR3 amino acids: CASSLGGDTYEQYF. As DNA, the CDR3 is TGTGCCAGCAGCTTGGGAGGGGATACCTACGAGCAGTACTTC.

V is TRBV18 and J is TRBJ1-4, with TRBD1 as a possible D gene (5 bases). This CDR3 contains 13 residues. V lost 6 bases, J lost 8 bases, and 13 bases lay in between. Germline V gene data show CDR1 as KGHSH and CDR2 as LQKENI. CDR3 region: CASSRERGEKLFF. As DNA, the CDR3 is TGTGCCAGCTCCCGGGAGAGGGGAGAAAAACTGTTTTTT.

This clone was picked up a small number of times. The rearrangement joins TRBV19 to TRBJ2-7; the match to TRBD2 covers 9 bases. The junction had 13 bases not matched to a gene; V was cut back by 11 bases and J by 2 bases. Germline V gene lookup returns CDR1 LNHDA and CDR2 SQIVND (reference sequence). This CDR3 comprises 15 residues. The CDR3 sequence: CASRLAGESTYEQYF. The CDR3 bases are TGTGCCTCCCGGTTAGCGGGAGAATCAACCTACGAGCAGTACTTC.

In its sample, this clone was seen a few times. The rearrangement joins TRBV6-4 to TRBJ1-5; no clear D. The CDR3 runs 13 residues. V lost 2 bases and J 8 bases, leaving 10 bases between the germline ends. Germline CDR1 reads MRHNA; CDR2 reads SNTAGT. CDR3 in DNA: TGTGCCAGCAGTGACAGGAGTGGTGAGCCCCAGCATTTT. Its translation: CASSDRSGEPQHF.

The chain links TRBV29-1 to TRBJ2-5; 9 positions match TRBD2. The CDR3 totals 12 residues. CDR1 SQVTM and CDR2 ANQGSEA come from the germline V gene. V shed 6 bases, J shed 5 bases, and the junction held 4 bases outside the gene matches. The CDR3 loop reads CSVVRGGETQYF. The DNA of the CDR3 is TGCAGCGTGGTGCGGGGGGGGGAGACCCAGTACTTC. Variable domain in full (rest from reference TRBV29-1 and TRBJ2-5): SAVISQKPSRDICQRGTSLTIQCQVDSQVTMMFWYRQQPGQSLTLIATANQGSEATYESGFVIDKFPISRPNLTFSTLTVSNMSPEDSSIYLCSVVRGGETQYFGPGTRLLVL.

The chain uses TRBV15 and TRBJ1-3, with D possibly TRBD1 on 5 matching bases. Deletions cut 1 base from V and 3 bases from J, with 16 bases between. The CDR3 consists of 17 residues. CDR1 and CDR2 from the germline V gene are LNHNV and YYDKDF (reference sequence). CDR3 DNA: TGTGCCACCAGCAGAGGTGCGGGGCAGGTCGGTGGAAACACCATATATTTT. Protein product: CATSRGAGQVGGNTIYF.

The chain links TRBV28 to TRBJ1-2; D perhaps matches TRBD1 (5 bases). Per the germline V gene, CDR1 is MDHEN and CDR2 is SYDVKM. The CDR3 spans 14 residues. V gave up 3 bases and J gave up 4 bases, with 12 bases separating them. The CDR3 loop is CASSFADSVYGYTF. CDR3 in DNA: TGTGCCAGCAGTTTTGCTGACAGTGTCTATGGCTACACCTTC.

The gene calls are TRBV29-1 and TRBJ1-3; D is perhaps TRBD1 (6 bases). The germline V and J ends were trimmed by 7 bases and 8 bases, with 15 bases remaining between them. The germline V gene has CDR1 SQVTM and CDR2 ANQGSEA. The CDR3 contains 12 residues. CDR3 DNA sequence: TGCAGCGCAAGGGGGGGGTCAGACACCATATATTTT. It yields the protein CSARGGSDTIYF.

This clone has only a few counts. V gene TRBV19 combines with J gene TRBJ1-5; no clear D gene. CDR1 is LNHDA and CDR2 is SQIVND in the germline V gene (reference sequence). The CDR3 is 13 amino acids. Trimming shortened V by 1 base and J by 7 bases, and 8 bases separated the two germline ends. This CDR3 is CASSIAERQPQHF. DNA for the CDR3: TGTGCCAGTAGTATAGCGGAACGGCAGCCCCAGCATTTT.

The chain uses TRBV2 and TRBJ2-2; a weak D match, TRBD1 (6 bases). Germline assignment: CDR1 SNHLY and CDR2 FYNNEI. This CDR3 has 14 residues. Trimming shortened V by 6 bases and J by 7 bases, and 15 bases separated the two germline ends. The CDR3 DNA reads TGTGCCAGCAGCGCTAGGACAGTTTACGGGGAGCTGTTTTTT. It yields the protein CASSARTVYGELFF.